The entry that follows covers one T cell receptor beta chain sequence. CDR1 SGHRS and CDR2 YFSETQ come from the germline V gene. The CDR3 is 15 amino acids. V lost 4 bases, J lost 1 base, and 3 bases stayed unmatched. The data originate from a study of blood T cell repertoires in COVID-19. In the study overall: PBMCs, B-cell-depleted T cells, or T cells were the source of the cDNA or gDNA that made up the material.

In the authors' methods: Estimated nucleated cell counts came from reference gene primer amplification. Sequencing was performed with immunoSEQ multiplex PCR; in TCRdb, only in-frame clones are kept and a portion is missing. V, J and clone size reflect that table, while D and trimming were determined from the DNA. The data show approximately 74,000 clones, around 88% seen once. The origin of this receptor is an elderly woman with active or convalescent COVID-19. This chain uses TRBV5-1 with TRBJ2-5; 11 nucleotides line up with TRBD1. Sequencing input: peripheral blood. The CDR3 loop reads CASSPGTGGQETQYF. The CDR3 DNA is TGCGCCAGCAGCCCCGGGACAGGGGGCCAAGAGACCCAGTACTTC. Full variable domain (rest looked up from reference TRBV5-1 and TRBJ2-5): KAGVTQTPRYLIKTRGQQVTLSCSPISGHRSVSWYQQTPGQGLQFLFEYFSETQRNKGNFPGRFSGRQFSNSRSEMNVSTLELGDSALYLCASSPGTGGQETQYFGPGTRLLVL.